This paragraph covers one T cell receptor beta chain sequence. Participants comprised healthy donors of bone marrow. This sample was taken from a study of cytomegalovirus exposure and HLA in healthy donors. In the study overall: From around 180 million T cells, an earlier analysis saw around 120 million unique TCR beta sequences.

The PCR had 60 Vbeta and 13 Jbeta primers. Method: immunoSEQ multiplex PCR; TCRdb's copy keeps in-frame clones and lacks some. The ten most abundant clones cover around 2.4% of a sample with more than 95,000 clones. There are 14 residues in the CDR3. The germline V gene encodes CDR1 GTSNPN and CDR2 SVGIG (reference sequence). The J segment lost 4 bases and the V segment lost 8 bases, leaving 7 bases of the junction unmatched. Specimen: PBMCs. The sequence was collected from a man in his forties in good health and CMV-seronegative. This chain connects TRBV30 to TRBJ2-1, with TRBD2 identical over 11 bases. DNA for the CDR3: TGTGCCGCCACTAGCGGGAGCTCTTACAATGAGCAGTTCTTC. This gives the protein CAATSGSSYNEQFF. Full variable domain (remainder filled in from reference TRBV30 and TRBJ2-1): SQTIHQWPATLVQPVGSPLSLECTVEGTSNPNLYWYRQAAGRGLQLLFYSVGIGQISSEVPQNLSASRPQDRQFILSSKKLLLSDSGFYLCAATSGSSYNEQFFGPGTRLTVL.